This T cell receptor (beta chain) appears in the sequencing data of a study of shared clonotypes between healthy human individuals. Naive CD8 cells lacked CD45RO, underwent positive selection for CCR7 and left out terminally differentiated effector memory CD45RA+ cells. This clone appeared a single time. The CDR3 is made up of 13 amino acids. Trimming removed 6 bases at V and 8 bases at J, with 16 bases between. Germline CDR1 ENHRY, CDR2 SYGVKD. Assay used: immunoSEQ multiplex PCR; TCRdb lists only in-frame clones, some missing. The sample lists 2 million to 2.5 million clones, about 95% occurring once.

The sequence was collected from a man aged 18 to 29 in good health. Sample: naive CD8+ T cells sorted from blood. The chain employs TRBV10-3 and TRBJ1-1; perhaps TRBD1 as D (5 bases). DNA for the CDR3: TGTGCCATCAGGATCGACGGGGGTAAGGAAGCTTTCTTT. Encoded protein: CAIRIDGGKEAFF.